Shown below are 32 T cell receptor beta chains from a single sample sequenced in a study of a mutant IDH1 vaccine in newly diagnosed glioma. Libraries were prepared by immunoSEQ multiplex PCR; TCRdb keeps only in-frame clonotypes and omits some of them. The sample records roughly 86,000 clones, roughly 75% being singletons. Time point of the sample: baseline, week 1 (first vaccination visit). Treatment defined: pre-vaccination baseline after standard-of-care therapy. The sequenced sample was PBMCs, obtained from a glioma patient treated with radiotherapy, temozolomide or both. These receptors were collected from a man in his forties or fifties with glioma.

The chain is built from TRBV7-6 and TRBJ1-1; D ambiguous. Looked up from germline, CDR1 is SGHVS and CDR2 is FNYEAQ. CDR3 length equals 14 residues. V dropped 5 bases and J dropped 5 bases, with 15 bases sitting between them. The CDR3 region has the DNA TGTGCCAGCAGCATTACAACTCTGGGGACTGAAGCTTTCTTT. Its translation is CASSITTLGTEAFF. Supplemented by reference TRBV7-6 and TRBJ1-1, the full variable domain reads GAGVSQSPRYKVTKRGQDVALRCDPISGHVSLYWYRQALGQGPEFLTYFNYEAQQDKSGLPNDRFSAERPEGSISTLTIQRTEQRDSAMYRCASSITTLGTEAFFGQGTRLTVV.

This clone was found once. This chain connects TRBV20-1 to TRBJ2-5; D is unclear. The length of the CDR3 is 11 residues. CDR1 is DFQATT, CDR2 SNEGSKA, per germline (reference sequence). V was cut by 5 bases and J by 5 bases, with 9 bases left in between. The CDR3 loop reads CSAPVIETQYF. CDR3 in DNA: TGCAGTGCTCCAGTCATTGAGACCCAGTACTTC.

Regarding this clone: In the same sample, other DNA sequences code for this CDR3. The rearrangement uses TRBV18 and TRBJ2-7, with D uncertain. There are 12 residues in the CDR3. The germline CDR1 and CDR2 sequences are KGHSH and LQKENI. Trimming removed 4 bases from V and 4 bases from J, with 8 bases in between. The CDR3 region is CASSLERYEQYF. The DNA for the CDR3 is TGTGCCAGCTCACTCGAGAGGTACGAGCAGTACTTC.

The rearrangement joins TRBV21-1 to TRBJ1-1; TRBD1 reflects the table's D call only, with no check against the DNA. TRBV21-1 is a pseudogene. CDR3 size: 15 residues. The CDR3 DNA reads as TGTGCCAGCCGGGACAGGGGCAGCGGGAACACTGAAGCTTTCTTT. It specifies CASRDRGSGNTEAFF.

The DNA of the CDR3 is TGCGCCAGCAGTCGACAATTCTCCTACGAGCAGTACTTC. Translation gives CASSRQFSYEQYF. The gene calls are TRBV10-2 and TRBJ2-7; D not resolved. This CDR3 spans 13 amino acids. Germline-derived CDR1 and CDR2 are WSHSY and SAAADI. With 5 bases removed from V and 0 bases from J, the gap between germline ends came to 8 bases.

In this sample, this clone turned up once. This sequence joins TRBV5-1 and TRBJ1-2; D perhaps matches TRBD1 (5 bases). The CDR3 contains 14 residues. Germline V gene data show CDR1 as SGHRS and CDR2 as YFSETQ. V shed 2 bases and J shed 1 base, with 9 bases lying between them. The CDR3 nucleotides read TGCGCCAGCAGCTTAACCGGGGGTAACTATGGCTACACCTTC. Translating gives CASSLTGGNYGYTF.

The chain carries TRBV19 and TRBJ2-3, with 11 bases identical to TRBD2. Germline CDR1 is LNHDA and CDR2 is SQIVND (reference sequence). With V trimmed by 6 bases and J by 4 bases, 6 bases remained unmatched. The CDR3 length is 15 residues. CDR3 sequence: CASRASGGSADTQYF. Here the CDR3 DNA reads TGTGCCAGTAGGGCTAGCGGGGGGTCAGCAGATACGCAGTATTTT. Filled out from reference TRBV19 and TRBJ2-3, the complete variable domain reads DGGITQSPKYLFRKEGQNVTLSCEQNLNHDAMYWYRQDPGQGLRLIYYSQIVNDFQKGDIAEGYSVSREKKESFPLTVTSAQKNPTAFYLCASRASGGSADTQYFGPGTRLTVL.

A note on this clone: Germline is not matched at one junction end, which may reflect a read error. The CDR3 region is CASSPRGGGGPIPVF. In nucleotides, the CDR3 is TGCGCCAGCAGCCCCCGAGGAGGAGGGGGCCCCATCCCTGTCTTC. The V call is TRBV5-1, the J call TRBJ2-1, with D possibly being TRBD1 (7 bases). There are 15 residues in the CDR3. CDR1 is SGHRS and CDR2 is YFSETQ in the germline V gene.

The rearrangement joins TRBV2 to TRBJ1-1; D is unresolved. Germline V gene sequence: CDR1 SNHLY, CDR2 FYNNEI. Trimming took off 3 bases at V and 1 base at J, with 6 bases between the two ends. The CDR3 is 13 amino acids. The CDR3 DNA follows: TGTGCCAGCAGTGACGTAGCGAACACTGAAGCTTTCTTT. The encoded protein is CASSDVANTEAFF.

The sample holds a few counts of this clone. This chain joins TRBV30 and TRBJ1-6; TRBD1 might be the D (6 bases). Germline CDR1 reads GTSNPN; CDR2 reads SVGIG (reference sequence). V lost 0 bases to trimming and J lost 6 bases, with 12 bases between them. The CDR3 runs 15 residues. This chain's CDR3 is CAWSVRNRVNSPLHF. The CDR3 nucleotides read TGTGCCTGGAGTGTACGAAACAGGGTTAATTCACCCCTCCACTTT.

The J gene is TRBJ2-2, the V gene TRBV11-3; D is perhaps TRBD2 (6 bases). CDR1 SGHNT and CDR2 YENEEA come from the germline V gene. The CDR3 totals 12 residues. The V gene lost 9 bases and the J gene lost 5 bases, with 10 bases spanning the gap. The CDR3 coding sequence is TGTGCCAGTAGCCGGGGGACCGGGGAGCTGTTTTTT. Its protein is CASSRGTGELFF.

This chain connects TRBV7-9 to TRBJ2-3; D could derive from TRBD1 or TRBD2 (6 bases each). CDR1 and CDR2 from the germline V gene are SEHNR and FQNEAQ (reference sequence). The CDR3 is 14 residues long. Trimming took 2 bases from V and 7 from J, leaving 13 bases between them. The DNA of the CDR3 is TGTGCCAGCAGCTTAAAGGGGGGCCTTAATACGCAGTATTTT. As protein: CASSLKGGLNTQYF. Using reference TRBV7-9 and TRBJ2-3 for the parts outside the CDR3, the full variable domain is DTGVSQNPRHKITKRGQNVTFRCDPISEHNRLYWYRQTLGQGPEFLTYFQNEAQLEKSRLLSDRFSAERPKGSFSTLEIQRTEQGDSAMYLCASSLKGGLNTQYFGPGTRLTVL.

The rearrangement links TRBV4-2 to TRBJ2-1; D remains unclear. The CDR3 extends over 15 amino acids. V shed 4 bases and J shed 0 bases, with 10 bases lying between them. In germline, CDR1 is LGHNA, CDR2 YNFKEQ. The CDR3 is CASSLVISSYNEQFF. The DNA for the CDR3 is TGTGCCAGCAGCCTGGTTATTAGCTCCTACAATGAGCAGTTCTTC.

The chain combines TRBV30 with TRBJ2-7; no clear D gene. V was clipped by 3 bases and J by 4 bases, with 10 bases between them. Germline CDR1 GTSNPN, CDR2 SVGIG (reference sequence). There are 12 residues in the CDR3. CDR3 nucleotides: TGTGCCTGGAGGACGGGTCCTTACGAGCAGTACTTC. It yields the protein CAWRTGPYEQYF.

The V call is TRBV19, the J call TRBJ2-1; D perhaps matches TRBD2 (5 bases). The CDR3 extends over 13 amino acids. CDR1 LNHDA and CDR2 SQIVND come from the germline V gene (reference sequence). V dropped 10 bases and J dropped 5 bases, with 15 bases sitting between them. The CDR3 sequence is CAIHYGLHNEQFF. The CDR3 bases are TGTGCCATTCACTACGGACTGCACAATGAGCAGTTCTTC.

This clone was recorded a few times. The rearrangement joins TRBV7-2 to TRBJ1-2; D call uncertain. The V gene lost 1 base and the J gene lost 5 bases, with 5 bases spanning the gap. In germline, CDR1 is SGHTA, CDR2 FQGNSA. The CDR3 has 12 amino acids. The DNA for the CDR3 is TGTGCCAGCAGCTTAGACACGTATGGCTACACCTTC. The encoded protein is CASSLDTYGYTF. The full variable domain, in which reference TRBV7-2 and TRBJ1-2 provide the parts outside the CDR3, is GAGVSQSPSNKVTEKGKDVELRCDPISGHTALYWYRQSLGQGLEFLIYFQGNSAPDKSGLPSDRFSAERTGGSVSTLTIQRTQQEDSAVYLCASSLDTYGYTFGSGTRLTVV.

The V gene is TRBV7-8, the J gene TRBJ2-7, with unresolved D. The ends were cut back, 4 bases at V and 2 bases at J, with 12 bases in the middle. The germline V gene encodes CDR1 SGHVS and CDR2 FQNEAQ. The CDR3 has 14 amino acids. CDR3 nucleotides: TGTGCCAGCAGCTCGGGTCCGGCCACCTACGAGCAGTACTTC. This codes for CASSSGPATYEQYF.

This rearrangement joins TRBV28 to TRBJ2-2, with D tentatively TRBD2 (6 bases). V lost 7 bases to trimming and J lost 5 bases, with 11 bases between them. The CDR3 covers 13 residues. Germline V gene lookup returns CDR1 MDHEN and CDR2 SYDVKM. CDR3 region: CASKSAGTGELFF. The DNA for the CDR3 is TGTGCCAGCAAATCGGCGGGAACCGGGGAGCTGTTTTTT.

This chain links TRBV18 with TRBJ2-3, with D tentatively TRBD2 (7 bases). The CDR3 has 14 amino acids. The germline V gene has CDR1 KGHSH and CDR2 LQKENI. V was shortened by 3 bases and J by 4 bases, with 11 bases between the two germline ends. The CDR3 DNA sequence: TGTGCCAGCTCACCTGGGGGGGGCCCAGATACGCAGTATTTT. It encodes CASSPGGGPDTQYF.

The chain carries TRBV7-8 and TRBJ2-2; TRBD1 aligns across 7 bases. V gave up 4 bases and J gave up 5 bases; unmatched junction bases: 7. CDR1 SGHVS and CDR2 FQNEAQ come from the germline V gene. The CDR3 loop spans 15 amino acids. The DNA for the CDR3 is TGTGCCAGCAGCTCAGTGACAGGGTATACCGGGGAGCTGTTTTTT. This gives the protein CASSSVTGYTGELFF.

In DNA form, the CDR3 reads TGTGCCAGCATTAAGGGGCTTTTAGCCGGGGAGCTGTTTTTT. As protein: CASIKGLLAGELFF. The chain carries TRBV2 and TRBJ2-2; weak D call: TRBD1 (5 bases). Germline-derived CDR1 and CDR2 are SNHLY and FYNNEI. Trimming took 7 bases from V and 6 from J, leaving 15 bases between them. CDR3 size: 14 residues.

The V gene is TRBV29-1, the J gene TRBJ2-7, with D possibly matching TRBD1 (5 bases). The V end was cut by 4 bases, the J end by 3 bases, with 7 bases between. The CDR3 is 11 residues long. Germline-derived CDR1 and CDR2 are SQVTM and ANQGSEA. This CDR3 is CSVGQYYEQYF. Written as DNA, the CDR3 is TGCAGCGTTGGACAGTACTACGAGCAGTACTTC.

The chain uses TRBV21-1 and TRBJ1-2; the DNA was not compared with TRBD1, the D call given in the table. TRBV21-1 is a documented pseudogene. The CDR3 runs to 14 residues. CDR3 bases: TGTGCCAGCAGCACGGTAGCAGGGAACTATGGCTACACCTTC. It translates to CASSTVAGNYGYTF.

The V and J genes are TRBV6-1 and TRBJ1-1, with D maybe TRBD1 (6 bases). V dropped 11 bases and J dropped 4 bases, with 14 bases sitting between them. Looked up from germline, CDR1 is MNHNS and CDR2 is SASEGT. The CDR3 has 12 residues. The CDR3 region is CAGTGWTTEAFF. CDR3 nucleotide sequence: TGTGCCGGAACAGGGTGGACCACTGAAGCTTTCTTT.

The J gene is TRBJ2-1, the V gene TRBV5-1; 8 nucleotides agree with TRBD1. V lost 2 bases, J lost 1 base, and 5 bases stayed unmatched. Germline V gives CDR1 SGHRS, CDR2 YFSETQ. The CDR3 length is 16 residues. In DNA, the CDR3 is TGCGCCAGCAGCTTTGGACAGGGTCTTTCCTACAATGAGCAGTTCTTC. Translation gives CASSFGQGLSYNEQFF.

The CDR3 DNA follows: TGTGCCAGCTCATCGAGGGACGCCCGCTCTGGGGCCAACGTCCTGACTTTC. Translation gives CASSSRDARSGANVLTF. The V call is TRBV18, the J call TRBJ2-6; D is perhaps TRBD1 or TRBD2 (5 bases each). There are 17 residues in the CDR3. V lost 5 bases and J lost 0, with 14 bases in between. Germline values: CDR1 KGHSH, CDR2 LQKENI.

V usage is TRBV30 and J usage is TRBJ2-7; tentatively, D is TRBD1 (6 bases). From germline, CDR1 is GTSNPN and CDR2 SVGIG (reference sequence). With 0 bases removed from V and 6 bases from J, the gap between germline ends came to 15 bases. The CDR3 spans 14 residues. In nucleotides, the CDR3 is TGTGCCTGGAGTGTACTTGGGGGCCGGGGCGAGCAGTACTTC. This translates into CAWSVLGGRGEQYF.

The genes are TRBV6-5 and TRBJ1-2, with 9 bases that match TRBD1. The CDR3 sequence is 15 residues long. V lost 6 bases to trimming and J lost 6 bases; unmatched junction nucleotides: 11. Germline V gene lookup returns CDR1 MNHEY and CDR2 SVGAGI. Written as DNA, the CDR3 is TGTGCCAGCAGGATATCCTGGACAGGGGTGGATGGCTACACCTTC. Translation gives CASRISWTGVDGYTF.

CDR3 nucleotide sequence: TGTGCCAGCAACCCGACAGGATCCAGGGCACCCCTCCACTTT. Translation gives CASNPTGSRAPLHF. V usage is TRBV2 and J usage is TRBJ1-6; D might be TRBD1 (6 bases). Germline CDR1 is SNHLY and CDR2 is FYNNEI. The CDR3 consists of 14 residues. V was cut by 7 bases and J by 11 bases, with 18 bases left in between.

This clone appeared a few times. The chain couples TRBV18 to TRBJ1-1, with D possibly being TRBD1 (6 bases). CDR1 is KGHSH and CDR2 is LQKENI in the germline V gene. The CDR3 loop spans 15 amino acids. Trimming shortened V by 3 bases and J by 2 bases, and 13 bases separated the two germline ends. Here the CDR3 DNA reads TGTGCCAGCTCACCCAGGACAGACTACAACACTGAAGCTTTCTTT. Its protein is CASSPRTDYNTEAFF.

J is TRBJ1-1 and V is TRBV28; the D is unclear. The length of the CDR3 is 11 residues. Trimming pared 1 base from V and 3 bases from J, leaving 0 bases between. Germline lookup yields CDR1 MDHEN and CDR2 SYDVKM. CDR3 amino acids: CASSLYTEAFF. The CDR3 DNA sequence: TGTGCCAGCAGTTTATACACTGAAGCTTTCTTT.

The chain is built from TRBV5-5 and TRBJ2-7; 7 bases line up with TRBD2. This CDR3 spans 14 amino acids. Germline-derived CDR1 and CDR2 are SGHKS and YYEKEE (reference sequence). Trimming removed 4 bases from V and 6 bases from J; junction bases left unmatched: 10. The CDR3 nucleotides read TGTGCCAGCAGCAAAGAGTCCGGGAGGCTCGAGCAGTACTTC. Its protein product is CASSKESGRLEQYF.